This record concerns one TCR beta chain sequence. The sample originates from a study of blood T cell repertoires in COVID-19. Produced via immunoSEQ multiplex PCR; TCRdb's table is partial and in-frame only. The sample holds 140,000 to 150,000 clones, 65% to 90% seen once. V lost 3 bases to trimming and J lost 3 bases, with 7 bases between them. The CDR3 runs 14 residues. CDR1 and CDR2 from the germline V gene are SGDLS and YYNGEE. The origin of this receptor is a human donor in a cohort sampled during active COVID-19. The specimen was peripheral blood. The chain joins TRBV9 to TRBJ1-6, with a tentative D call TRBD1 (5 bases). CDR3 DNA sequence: TGTGCCAGCAGCGGACAGCGCTATAATTCACCCCTCCACTTT. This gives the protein CASSGQRYNSPLHF.